This record looks at one T cell receptor (beta chain) sequence and its context. Using its own MiXCR run on the PCR reads, TCRdb lists one record per CDR3 protein. The sample includes fewer than 20,000 distinct CDR3 sequences, 50% to 65% of them seen just once. The sample comes from a study of vaccination and CD4 T cells after COVID-19. Study as a whole: Convalescent patients gave post-COVID blood a median approximately 94 days post-diagnosis, range 35 to 161.

This CDR3 has 13 amino acids. Germline V CDR1 and CDR2: SEHNR, FQNEAQ (reference sequence). Trimming shortened V by 0 bases and J by 5 bases, and 7 bases separated the two germline ends. The TCR sequence derives from a human donor who had recovered from COVID-19. V and J are TRBV7-9 and TRBJ1-1, with a possible D match to TRBD1 (5 bases). Source: CD4+ T cells from blood, taken after SARS-CoV-2 vaccination. CDR3 residues: CASSLAAGTEAFF. The CDR3 DNA reads as TGTGCCAGCAGCTTAGCCGCAGGGACTGAAGCTTTCTTT. Using reference TRBV7-9 and TRBJ1-1 for the parts outside the CDR3, the full variable domain is DTGVSQNPRHKITKRGQNVTFRCDPISEHNRLYWYRQTLGQGPEFLTYFQNEAQLEKSRLLSDRFSAERPKGSFSTLEIQRTEQGDSAMYLCASSLAAGTEAFFGQGTRLTVV.